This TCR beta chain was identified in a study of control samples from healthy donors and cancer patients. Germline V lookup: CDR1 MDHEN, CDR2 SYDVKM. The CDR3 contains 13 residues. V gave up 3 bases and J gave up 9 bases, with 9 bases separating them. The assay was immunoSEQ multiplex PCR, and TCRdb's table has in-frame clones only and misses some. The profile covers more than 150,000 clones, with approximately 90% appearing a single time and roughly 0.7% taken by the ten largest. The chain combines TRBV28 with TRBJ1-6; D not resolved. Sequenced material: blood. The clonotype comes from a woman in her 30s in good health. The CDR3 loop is CASSLDLGSPLHF. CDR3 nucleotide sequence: TGTGCCAGCAGTTTGGATTTAGGTTCACCCCTCCACTTT.